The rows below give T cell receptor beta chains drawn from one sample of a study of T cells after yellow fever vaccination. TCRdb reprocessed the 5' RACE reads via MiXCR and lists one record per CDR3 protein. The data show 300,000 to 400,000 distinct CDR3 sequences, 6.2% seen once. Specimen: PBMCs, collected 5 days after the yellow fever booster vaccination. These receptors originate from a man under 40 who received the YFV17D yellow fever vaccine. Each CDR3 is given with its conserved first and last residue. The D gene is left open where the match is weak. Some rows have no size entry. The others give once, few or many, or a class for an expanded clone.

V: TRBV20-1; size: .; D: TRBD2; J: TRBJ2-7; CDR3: CSARDGTTYEQYF; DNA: TGCAGTGCTAGAGATGGGACTACCTACGAGCAGTACTTC
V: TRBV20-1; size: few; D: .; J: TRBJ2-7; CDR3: CSAVRGGANEQYF; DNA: TGCAGTGCTGTCCGAGGGGGAGCGAACGAGCAGTACTTC
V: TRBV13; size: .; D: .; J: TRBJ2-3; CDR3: CASSLRDLITDTQYF; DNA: TGTGCCAGCAGCCTCCGGGACTTAATCACAGATACGCAGTATTTT
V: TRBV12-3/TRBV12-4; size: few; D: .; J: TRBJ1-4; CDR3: CASSLSGEEKLFF; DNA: TGTGCCAGCAGTCTTTCAGGGGAAGAAAAACTGTTTTTT
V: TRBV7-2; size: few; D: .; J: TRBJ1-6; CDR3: CASSLGRQRRSPLHF; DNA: TGTGCCAGCAGCTTGGGGCGACAGAGGCGTTCACCCCTCCACTTT
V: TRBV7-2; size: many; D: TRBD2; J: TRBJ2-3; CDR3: CASSFSGRLDTQYF; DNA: TGTGCCAGCAGCTTTAGCGGGAGGTTAGATACGCAGTATTTT
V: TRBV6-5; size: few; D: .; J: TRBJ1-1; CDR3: CASSYSAGRTEAFF; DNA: TGTGCCAGCAGTTACTCCGCAGGAAGGACTGAAGCTTTCTTT
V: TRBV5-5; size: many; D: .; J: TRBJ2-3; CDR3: CASSLASVWGTLTDTQYF; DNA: TGTGCCAGCAGCTTGGCCAGTGTCTGGGGGACGCTCACAGATACGCAGTATTTT
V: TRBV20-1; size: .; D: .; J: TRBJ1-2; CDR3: CSARVSPPAGYTF; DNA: TGCAGTGCTAGAGTTTCCCCCCCCGCTGGCTACACCTTC
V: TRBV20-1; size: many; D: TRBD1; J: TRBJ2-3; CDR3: CSARPTGRGTDTQYF; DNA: TGCAGTGCTAGACCGACAGGGAGAGGCACAGATACGCAGTATTTT
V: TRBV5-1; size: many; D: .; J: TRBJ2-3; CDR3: CASSSDTVADTSTDTQYF; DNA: TGCGCCAGCAGCTCGGATACTGTAGCGGATACTAGCACAGATACGCAGTATTTT
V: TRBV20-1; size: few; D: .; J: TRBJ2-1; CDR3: CSARGGHSYNEQFF; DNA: TGCAGTGCTAGAGGGGGACATTCCTACAATGAGCAGTTCTTC
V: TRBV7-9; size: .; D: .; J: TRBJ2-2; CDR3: CASRSDRAGELFF; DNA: TGTGCCAGCAGGTCGGACAGAGCCGGGGAGCTGTTTTTT
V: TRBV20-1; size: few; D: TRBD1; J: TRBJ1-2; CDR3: CSAARQGRHGYTF; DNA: TGCAGTGCCGCAAGACAGGGTCGACATGGCTACACCTTC
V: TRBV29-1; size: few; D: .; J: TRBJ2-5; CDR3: CSVENGKLETQYF; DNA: TGCAGCGTTGAAAATGGGAAGCTAGAGACCCAGTACTTC
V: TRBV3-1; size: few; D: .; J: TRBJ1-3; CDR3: CASSQRAGTKSSGNTIYF; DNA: TGTGCCAGCAGCCAAAGGGCAGGCACAAAGAGCTCTGGAAACACCATATATTTT
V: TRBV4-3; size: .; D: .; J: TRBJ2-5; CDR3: CASSHAGLAETQYF; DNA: TGCGCCAGCAGCCACGCGGGGCTCGCAGAGACCCAGTACTTC
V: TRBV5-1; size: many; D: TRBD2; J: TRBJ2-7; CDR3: CASSFWREGRHEQYF; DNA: TGCGCCAGCAGCTTTTGGCGGGAGGGCCGGCACGAGCAGTACTTC
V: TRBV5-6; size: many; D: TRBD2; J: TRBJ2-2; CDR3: CASSPLVRGGVTGELFF; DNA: TGTGCCAGCAGCCCGCTCGTAAGGGGAGGGGTCACCGGGGAGCTGTTTTTT
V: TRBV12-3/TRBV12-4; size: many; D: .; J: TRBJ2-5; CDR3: CASRITAYQETQYF; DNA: TGTGCCAGCAGGATAACAGCGTACCAAGAGACCCAGTACTTC